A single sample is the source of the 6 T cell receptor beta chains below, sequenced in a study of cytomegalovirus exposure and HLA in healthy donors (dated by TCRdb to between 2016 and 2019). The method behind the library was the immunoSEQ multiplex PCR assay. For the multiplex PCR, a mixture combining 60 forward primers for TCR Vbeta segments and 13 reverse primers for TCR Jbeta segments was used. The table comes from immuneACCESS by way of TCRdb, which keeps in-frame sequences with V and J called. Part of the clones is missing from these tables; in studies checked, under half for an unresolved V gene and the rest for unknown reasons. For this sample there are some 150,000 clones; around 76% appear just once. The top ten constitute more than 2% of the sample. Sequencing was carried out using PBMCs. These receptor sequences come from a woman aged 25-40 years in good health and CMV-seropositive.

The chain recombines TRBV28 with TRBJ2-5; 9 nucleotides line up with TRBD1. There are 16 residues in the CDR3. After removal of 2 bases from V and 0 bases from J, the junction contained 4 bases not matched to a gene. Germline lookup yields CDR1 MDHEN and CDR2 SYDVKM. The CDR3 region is CASSLARTGDQETQYF. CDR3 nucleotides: TGTGCCAGCAGTTTAGCTCGGACAGGGGACCAAGAGACCCAGTACTTC.

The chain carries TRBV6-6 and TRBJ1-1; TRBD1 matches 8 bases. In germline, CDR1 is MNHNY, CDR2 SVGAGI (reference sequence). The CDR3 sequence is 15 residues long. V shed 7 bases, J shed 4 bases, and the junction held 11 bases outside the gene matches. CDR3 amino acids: CASTPGRTGSTEAFF. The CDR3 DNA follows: TGTGCCAGCACTCCCGGGCGGACAGGGTCCACTGAAGCTTTCTTT.

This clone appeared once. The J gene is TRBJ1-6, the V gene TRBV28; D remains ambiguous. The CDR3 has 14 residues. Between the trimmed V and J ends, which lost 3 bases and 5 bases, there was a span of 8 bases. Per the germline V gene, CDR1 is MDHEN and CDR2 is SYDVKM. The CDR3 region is CASSFSGNNSPLHF. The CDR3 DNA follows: TGTGCCAGCAGTTTTTCGGGGAATAATTCACCCCTCCACTTT.

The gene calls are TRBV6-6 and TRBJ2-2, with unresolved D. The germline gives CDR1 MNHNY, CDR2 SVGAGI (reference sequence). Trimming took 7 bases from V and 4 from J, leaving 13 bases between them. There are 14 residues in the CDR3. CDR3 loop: CASTTGSATGELFF. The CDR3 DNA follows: TGTGCCAGCACGACCGGGTCCGCCACCGGGGAGCTGTTTTTT.

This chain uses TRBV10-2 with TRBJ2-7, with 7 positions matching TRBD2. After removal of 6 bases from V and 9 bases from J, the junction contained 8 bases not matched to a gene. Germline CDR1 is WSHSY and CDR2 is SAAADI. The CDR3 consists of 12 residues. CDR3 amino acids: CASSDAGVWQYF. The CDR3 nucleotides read TGCGCCAGCAGCGATGCGGGGGTATGGCAGTACTTC.

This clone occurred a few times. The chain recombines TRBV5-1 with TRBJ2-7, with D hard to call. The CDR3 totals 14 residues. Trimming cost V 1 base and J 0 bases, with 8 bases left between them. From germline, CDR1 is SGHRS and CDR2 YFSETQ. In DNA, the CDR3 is TGCGCCAGCAGCTTGTACGTAGACTCCTACGAGCAGTACTTC. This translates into CASSLYVDSYEQYF.